This T cell receptor (beta chain) derives from a study of blood T cells in healthy people across ages. Study information: About one barcoded beta molecule per two T cells came from capture by template switching.

Germline values: CDR1 SGHAT, CDR2 FQDESV (reference sequence). The CDR3 loop spans 17 amino acids. The germline V and J ends were trimmed by 6 bases and 0 bases, with 18 bases remaining between them. Next came a second PCR, run for about 6 to 12 cycles, which used a sample-barcoded 5' primer along with a J-beta primer mix. TCRdb re-called the 5' RACE reads with MiXCR, one entry per CDR3 protein. This table holds about 800,000 distinct CDR3 sequences, roughly 64% found once. About this clonotype: As yet, its antigen is unknown.

Findings and limits, study-wide: More naive CD4+ cells and higher diversity marked long-lived donors relative to aged donors.

Sequenced input: blood. The chain combines TRBV11-1 with TRBJ2-1; D uncertain. This clonotype originated in a man aged 25 to 40 in good health. DNA of the CDR3: TGTGCCAGCAGTCTTAGTCTTGCGGCGATCTCCTACAATGAGCAGTTCTTC. Encoded protein: CASSLSLAAISYNEQFF.